This passage covers 18 T cell receptor beta chains from one sample sequenced in a study of OX40 agonist ivuxolimab in advanced cancers. Measured with immunoSEQ multiplex PCR; TCRdb has only the in-frame clones, and not every one. Among tens of thousands of clones listed, approximately 89% were seen once. The specimen was CD4+ or CD8+ T cells sorted from blood, collected in a trial of the OX40 agonist ivuxolimab. The receptor set was obtained from an adult with an advanced solid tumor such as melanoma, head and neck, liver or kidney cancer.

In DNA, the CDR3 is TGTGCCAGCAGAGAGAGGGTCTCGATCTACGAGCAGTACTTC. Residues: CASRERVSIYEQYF. This chain joins TRBV28 and TRBJ2-7; possibly TRBD2 for D (5 bases). The CDR3 consists of 14 residues. The V end lost 6 bases, the J end lost 3 bases, and 15 bases lay between the germline ends. Germline V gene sequence: CDR1 MDHEN, CDR2 SYDVKM.

The chain employs TRBV5-1 and TRBJ1-2, with a weak D call TRBD1 (6 bases). Germline V gives CDR1 SGHRS, CDR2 YFSETQ. This CDR3 region has 14 residues. With 2 bases removed from V and 2 bases from J, the gap between germline ends came to 10 bases. The CDR3 sequence is CASSFTGHNYGYTF. In nucleotides, the CDR3 is TGCGCCAGCAGCTTCACGGGACACAACTATGGCTACACCTTC.

This chain connects TRBV4-3 to TRBJ1-3; TRBD1 might be the D (6 bases). This CDR3 is 16 amino acids long. Trimming removed 6 bases at V and 0 bases at J, with 15 bases between. Germline V lookup: CDR1 LGHNA, CDR2 YSLEER. Here the CDR3 DNA reads TGCGCCAGCAGACCGGGGGCAGCGAGCTCTGGAAACACCATATATTTT. This sequence encodes CASRPGAASSGNTIYF.

The gene calls are TRBV6-1 and TRBJ2-6; possibly TRBD1 for D (5 bases). The germline V gene encodes CDR1 MNHNS and CDR2 SASEGT. Trimming shortened V by 6 bases and J by 4 bases, and 7 bases separated the two germline ends. The CDR3 covers 13 residues. This CDR3 is CASRTAGANVLTF. The CDR3 nucleotides are TGTGCCAGCAGGACAGCCGGGGCCAACGTCCTGACTTTC.

The chain carries TRBV6-1 and TRBJ1-4; 10 bases line up with TRBD1. Per germline, CDR1 MNHNS and CDR2 SASEGT. The V and J ends lost 4 bases and 7 bases, in that order; junction bases with no gene match: 6. The CDR3 length is 15 residues. CDR3 bases: TGTGCCAGCAGTGGGGGACAGGGGCTATCTGAAAAACTGTTTTTT. Its protein product is CASSGGQGLSEKLFF.

J is TRBJ2-3 and V is TRBV7-9; unclear D gene. V was cut by 0 bases and J by 3 bases, with 1 base left in between. CDR1 and CDR2 (germline): SEHNR, FQNEAQ (reference sequence). CDR3 size: 12 residues. The CDR3 reads CASSLATDTQYF. The DNA for the CDR3 is TGTGCCAGCAGCTTAGCAACAGATACGCAGTATTTT.

The V gene is TRBV5-5, the J gene TRBJ1-4; D gene uncertain. V gave up 4 bases and J gave up 8 bases, with 15 bases separating them. Germline loops: CDR1 SGHKS, CDR2 YYEKEE (reference sequence). The CDR3 extends over 14 amino acids. CDR3 bases: TGTGCCAGCAGCCCCGGACCCTCCAGGGAAAAACTGTTTTTT. It yields the protein CASSPGPSREKLFF.

The V call is TRBV14, the J call TRBJ1-4; the match to TRBD1 covers 7 bases. The CDR3 runs to 16 residues. Per the germline V gene, CDR1 is SGHDN and CDR2 is FVKESK. V shed 3 bases, J shed 8 bases, and the junction held 12 bases outside the gene matches. CDR3 sequence reads: CASSHALGDSGEKLFF. For the CDR3, the DNA is TGTGCCAGCAGCCATGCCCTTGGGGACAGTGGCGAAAAACTGTTTTTT.

CDR3 nucleotide sequence: TGTGCCAGCTCACCACAGAGAGACAGGGAGGTCGGGGAGCTGTTTTTT. This encodes CASSPQRDREVGELFF. This sequence joins TRBV18 and TRBJ2-2, with TRBD1 as a possible D gene (7 bases). The CDR3 runs to 16 residues. Trimming removed 1 base at V and 7 bases at J, with 16 bases between. The germline gives CDR1 KGHSH, CDR2 LQKENI.

The chain has TRBV7-9 and TRBJ1-6; D call uncertain. Trimming removed 5 bases at V and 11 bases at J, with 16 bases between. This CDR3 has 14 residues. Germline CDR1 is SEHNR and CDR2 is FQNEAQ (reference sequence). The CDR3 nucleotides are TGTGCCAGCAGCCTGACCACGGTAGACACACCCCTCCACTTT. It encodes CASSLTTVDTPLHF.

The CDR3 here is CASSLAGGIANEKLFF. In DNA form, the CDR3 reads TGCGCCAGCAGCTTGGCTGGGGGTATCGCTAATGAAAAACTGTTTTTT. The gene calls are TRBV5-1 and TRBJ1-4; possibly TRBD1 for D (5 bases). Trimming shortened V by 0 bases and J by 3 bases, and 12 bases separated the two germline ends. The germline CDR1 and CDR2 sequences are SGHRS and YFSETQ. This CDR3 spans 16 amino acids. The whole variable domain, remainder taken from reference TRBV5-1 and TRBJ1-4, is KAGVTQTPRYLIKTRGQQVTLSCSPISGHRSVSWYQQTPGQGLQFLFEYFSETQRNKGNFPGRFSGRQFSNSRSEMNVSTLELGDSALYLCASSLAGGIANEKLFFGSGTQLSVL.

The V call is TRBV27, the J call TRBJ1-2; unclear D gene. V was cut by 7 bases and J by 1 base, with 16 bases left in between. The CDR3 runs to 15 residues. CDR1 and CDR2 from the germline V gene are MNHEY and SMNVEV (reference sequence). The CDR3 sequence is CASTKSSAINYGYTF. The CDR3 bases are TGTGCCAGCACTAAAAGTTCAGCTATTAACTATGGCTACACCTTC.

This chain links TRBV18 with TRBJ2-5; D is unclear. Trimming stripped 2 bases from V and 5 bases from J, with 9 bases between. The CDR3 is made up of 13 amino acids. The germline CDR1 and CDR2 sequences are KGHSH and LQKENI. The CDR3 loop reads CASSPAGSETQYF. As DNA, the CDR3 is TGTGCCAGCTCACCAGCCGGTTCCGAGACCCAGTACTTC.

This clone was seen once. The chain links TRBV7-8 to TRBJ1-5, with a weak D call TRBD1 (5 bases). Trimming left V 2 bases short and J 3 bases short, with 14 bases between. Germline V gene data show CDR1 as SGHVS and CDR2 as FQNEAQ. This CDR3 comprises 16 residues. CDR3 bases: TGTGCCAGCAGCTTAACCCAGGGCGCCTTCAATCAGCCCCAGCATTTT. Translated: CASSLTQGAFNQPQHF.

This sequence joins TRBV5-1 and TRBJ2-2, with D tentatively TRBD2 (6 bases). The CDR3 consists of 14 residues. Germline CDR1 reads SGHRS; CDR2 reads YFSETQ. V lost 0 bases, J lost 5 bases, and 8 bases lay in between. CDR3 region: CASSLGSGTGELFF. The CDR3 DNA reads TGCGCCAGCAGCTTGGGAAGCGGGACCGGGGAGCTGTTTTTT.

V usage is TRBV6-6 and J usage is TRBJ1-1; 8 nucleotides agree with TRBD1. V gave up 5 bases and J gave up 6 bases; unmatched junction bases: 5. Germline V lookup: CDR1 MNHNY, CDR2 SVGAGI (reference sequence). This CDR3 spans 13 amino acids. The CDR3 nucleotides are TGTGCCAGCAGTGGACAGGGTCGCGCTGAAGCTTTCTTT. This gives the protein CASSGQGRAEAFF.

This clone has a single count. The chain couples TRBV13 to TRBJ2-7; 10 nucleotides line up with TRBD2. Germline-derived CDR1 and CDR2 are PRHDT and FYEKMQ (reference sequence). The V segment lost 4 bases and the J segment 1 base; nucleotides outside the gene matches: 7. The length of the CDR3 is 16 residues. Here the CDR3 reads CASSSPGTSDSYEQYF. DNA of the CDR3: TGTGCCAGCAGCTCCCCCGGGACTAGCGATTCCTACGAGCAGTACTTC.

This sequence joins TRBV28 and TRBJ2-4; D uncertain. The germline V gene has CDR1 MDHEN and CDR2 SYDVKM. The CDR3 has 13 amino acids. The V end lost 10 bases, the J end lost 0 bases, and 10 bases lay between the germline ends. The CDR3 here is CAIQTEAKNIQYF. CDR3 DNA: TGTGCCATCCAGACGGAAGCCAAAAACATTCAGTACTTC.